The next 3 T cell receptor beta chains were all read from a single sample in a study of T-cell memory formation after mild COVID-19. A single record per CDR3 protein comes from TCRdb applying MiXCR to the 5' RACE reads. The table records more than 35,000 distinct CDR3 sequences, roughly 9.8% of them present only once. Sequencing was carried out using PBMCs or a T cell subset sorted from them (not recorded which). Source of these receptors: an adult woman who had mild COVID-19 (a few samples of this study predate the infection). Cell type and time point are not known.

This clonotype was counted only a few times. The chain employs TRBV24-1 and TRBJ1-1; D is unclear. V lost 4 bases and J 1 base, leaving 9 bases between the germline ends. The CDR3 has 14 amino acids. Germline lookup yields CDR1 KGHDR and CDR2 SFDVKD. CDR3 amino acids: CATSEGSRNTEAFF. CDR3 in DNA: TGTGCCACCAGTGAAGGCTCTCGGAACACTGAAGCTTTCTTT.

This clonotype was recorded at least ten times. V is TRBV5-1 and J is TRBJ2-5; 7 bases line up with TRBD1. The CDR3 sequence is 14 residues long. The ends lost 4 bases at V and 1 base at J; junction bases unmatched: 4. CDR1 is SGHRS, CDR2 YFSETQ, per germline. The DNA of the CDR3 is TGCGCCAGCAGCGAACAGGGGACCCAAGAGACCCAGTACTTC. This gives the protein CASSEQGTQETQYF.

The CDR3 spells CASSEGTGAREQFF. For the CDR3, the DNA is TGTGCCAGCAGTGAGGGGACAGGGGCAAGGGAGCAGTTCTTC. The chain employs TRBV2 and TRBJ2-1, with 10 bases matching TRBD1. Germline V gene lookup returns CDR1 SNHLY and CDR2 FYNNEI. J lost 10 bases, V lost 3 bases, and 6 bases had no gene match. This CDR3 is 14 amino acids long.